The 5 T cell receptor beta chains below come from one sample, sequenced in a study of cytomegalovirus exposure and HLA in healthy donors. The PCR contained 60 Vbeta and 13 Jbeta primers. Method: immunoSEQ multiplex PCR; TCRdb's copy keeps in-frame clones and lacks some. The table has roughly 180,000 clones, 80% to 90% seen once. Sequencing was done on a sample of PBMCs. The receptor set was obtained from a man younger than 35 in good health and CMV-seropositive.

The CDR3 DNA sequence: TGCGCCAGCAGCTTGCCTTCGCTAGGCGACGAGCAGTACTTC. Amino acid sequence: CASSLPSLGDEQYF. The chain employs TRBV5-1 and TRBJ2-7; D is unclear. This CDR3 has 14 amino acids. Per germline, CDR1 SGHRS and CDR2 YFSETQ. The V end lost 1 base, the J end lost 5 bases, and 13 bases lay between the germline ends.

This clone was recorded many times. This rearrangement joins TRBV5-5 to TRBJ1-5; D call uncertain. V lost 4 bases to trimming and J lost 4 bases, with 9 bases between them. The CDR3 totals 13 residues. CDR1 is SGHKS and CDR2 is YYEKEE in the germline V gene (reference sequence). Here the CDR3 DNA reads TGTGCCAGCAGCCCGGACTGGAATCAGCCCCAGCATTTT. Encoded protein: CASSPDWNQPQHF.

This chain connects TRBV4-1 to TRBJ2-7; the D gene is possibly TRBD1 (6 bases). CDR1 and CDR2 (germline): MGHRA, YSYEKL. Trimming removed 1 base at V and 0 bases at J, with 16 bases between. The CDR3 totals 17 residues. The DNA of the CDR3 is TGCGCCAGCAGCCAAGTACAGGGCTATGGGAGCTCCTACGAGCAGTACTTC. Encoded protein: CASSQVQGYGSSYEQYF.

V gene TRBV6-1 combines with J gene TRBJ1-1; tentative D call: TRBD1 (6 bases). This CDR3 contains 11 residues. Germline-derived CDR1 and CDR2 are MNHNS and SASEGT. V was cut by 7 bases and J by 11 bases, with 14 bases left in between. The CDR3 is CASTLGARAFF. CDR3 DNA sequence: TGTGCCAGCACCTTGGGGGCACGTGCTTTCTTT.

CDR3 sequence reads: CASSPLGQYQPQHF. CDR3 coding DNA: TGTGCCAGCAGCCCACTGGGACAGTATCAGCCCCAGCATTTT. The chain is built from TRBV7-8 and TRBJ1-5; 7 bases agree with TRBD1. Germline values: CDR1 SGHVS, CDR2 FQNEAQ. The CDR3 contains 14 residues. The J segment lost 5 bases and the V segment lost 5 bases, leaving 6 bases of the junction unmatched.